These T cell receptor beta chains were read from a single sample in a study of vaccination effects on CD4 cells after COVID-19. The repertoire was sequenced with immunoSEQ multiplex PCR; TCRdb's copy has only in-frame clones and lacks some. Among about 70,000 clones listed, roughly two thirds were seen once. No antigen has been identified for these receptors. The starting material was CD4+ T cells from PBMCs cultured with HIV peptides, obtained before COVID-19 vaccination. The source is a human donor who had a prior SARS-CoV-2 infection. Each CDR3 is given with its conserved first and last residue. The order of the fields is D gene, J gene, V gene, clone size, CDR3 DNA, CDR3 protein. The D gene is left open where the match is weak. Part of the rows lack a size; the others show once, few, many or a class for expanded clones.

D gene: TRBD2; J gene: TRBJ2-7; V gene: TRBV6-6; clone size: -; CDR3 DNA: TGTGCCAGCAGTTATGGGCTAGCGGGAGGGTACGAGCAGTACTTC; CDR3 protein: CASSYGLAGGYEQYF
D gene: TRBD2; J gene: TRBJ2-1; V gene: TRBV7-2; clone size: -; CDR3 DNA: TGTGCCAGCAGCCCAATGACTAGCGGCTCCTACAATGAGCAGTTCTTC; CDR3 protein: CASSPMTSGSYNEQFF
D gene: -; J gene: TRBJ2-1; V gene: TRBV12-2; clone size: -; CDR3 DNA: TGTGCAAGTCGCTCAAGAACGCCGGGGGCTTCCTACAATGAGCAGTTCTTC; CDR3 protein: CASRSRTPGASYNEQFF
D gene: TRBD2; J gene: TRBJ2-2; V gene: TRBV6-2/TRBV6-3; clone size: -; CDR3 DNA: TGTGCCAGCAGTCTGGGACTAGCGGGAGAGGGAACCGGGGAGCTGTTTTTT; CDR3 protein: CASSLGLAGEGTGELFF
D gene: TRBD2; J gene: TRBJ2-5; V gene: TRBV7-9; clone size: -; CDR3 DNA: TGTGCCAGCAGACCACCGGGACTAGCGGGGGGGTACCAAGAGACCCAGTACTTC; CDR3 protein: CASRPPGLAGGYQETQYF
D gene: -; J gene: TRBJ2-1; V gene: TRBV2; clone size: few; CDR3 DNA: TGTGCCAGCAGTGGGAAGGGGATGGTGGAGCAGTTCTTC; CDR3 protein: CASSGKGMVEQFF
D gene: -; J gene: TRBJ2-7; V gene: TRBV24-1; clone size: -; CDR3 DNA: TGTGCCACCAGTGATCCCGGGACTTCCTACGAGCAGTACTTC; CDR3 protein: CATSDPGTSYEQYF
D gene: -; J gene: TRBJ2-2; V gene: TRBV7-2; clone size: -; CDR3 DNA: TGTGCCAGCAGCTTAGCGCATATCACCGGGGAGCTGTTTTTT; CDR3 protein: CASSLAHITGELFF
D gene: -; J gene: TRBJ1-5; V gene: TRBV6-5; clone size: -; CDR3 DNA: TGTGCCAGCAGCAGGGGTCGGTATAGCAATCAGCCCCAGCATTTT; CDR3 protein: CASSRGRYSNQPQHF
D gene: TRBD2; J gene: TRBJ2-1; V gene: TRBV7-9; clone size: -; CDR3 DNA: TGTGCCAGCCCCGGGGCTAGCGGGAGGGCCCCGCTCTACAATGAGCAGTTCTTC; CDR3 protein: CASPGASGRAPLYNEQFF
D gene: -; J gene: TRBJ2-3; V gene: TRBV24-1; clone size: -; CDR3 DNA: TGTGCCACCAGTGATCCCGGGGTAAAGAACACAGATACGCAGTATTTT; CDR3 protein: CATSDPGVKNTDTQYF
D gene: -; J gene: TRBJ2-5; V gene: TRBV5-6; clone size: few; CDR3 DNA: TGTGCCAGCAGCTTGGCGACGGGGGAGACCCAGTACTTC; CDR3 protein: CASSLATGETQYF
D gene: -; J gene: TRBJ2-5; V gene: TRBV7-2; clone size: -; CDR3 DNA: TGTGCCAGCAGCTTGGAGGGGACTCGGGAGACCCAGTACTTC; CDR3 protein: CASSLEGTRETQYF
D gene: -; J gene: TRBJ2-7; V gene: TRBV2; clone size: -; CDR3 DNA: TGTGCCAGCAGTGAGGGGTTCGGCTACGAGCAGTACTTC; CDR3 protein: CASSEGFGYEQYF
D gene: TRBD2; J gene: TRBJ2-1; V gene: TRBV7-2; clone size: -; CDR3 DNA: TGTGCCAGCAGCTCGATTCTAGCGGGGGTGGGGTACAATGAGCAGTTCTTC; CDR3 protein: CASSSILAGVGYNEQFF
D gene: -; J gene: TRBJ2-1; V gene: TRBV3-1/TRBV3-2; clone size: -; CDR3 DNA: TGTGCCAGCAGCCAAGGCATCTGGCAACCGGGGTTCTTC; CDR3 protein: CASSQGIWQPGFF
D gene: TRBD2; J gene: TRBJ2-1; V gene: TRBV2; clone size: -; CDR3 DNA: TGTGCCAGCAGGCCTTTAGGGGGGACTAGCGGTTACAATGAGCAGTTCTTC; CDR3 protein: CASRPLGGTSGYNEQFF
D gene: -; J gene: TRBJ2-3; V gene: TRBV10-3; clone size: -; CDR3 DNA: TGTGCCATCACCCGAAACGGCGTTAGCACAGATACGCAGTATTTT; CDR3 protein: CAITRNGVSTDTQYF
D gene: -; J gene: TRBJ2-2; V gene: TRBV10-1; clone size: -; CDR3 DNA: TGCGCCAGCAAGTTGGGGGGAGGGGGGGAGAACACCGGGGAGCTGTTTTTT; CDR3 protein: CASKLGGGGENTGELFF
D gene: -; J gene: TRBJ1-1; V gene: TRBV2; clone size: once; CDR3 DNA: TGTGCCAGCAGTGGACCGAACACTGAAGCTTTCTTT; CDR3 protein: CASSGPNTEAFF
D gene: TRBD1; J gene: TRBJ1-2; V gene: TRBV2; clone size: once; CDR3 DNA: TGTGCCAGCAGTGATTTTACTCAGGGGGCGTCCGGCTACACCTTC; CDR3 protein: CASSDFTQGASGYTF
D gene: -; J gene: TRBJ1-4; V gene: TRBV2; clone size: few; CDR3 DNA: TGTGCCAGCGGGGGGGTAGGAAAACTGTTTTTT; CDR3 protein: CASGGVGKLFF
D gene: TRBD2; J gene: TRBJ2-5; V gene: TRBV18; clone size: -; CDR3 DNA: TGTGCCAGCTCACCACGGGGGGGACTAGCGGGAACGATGGAGACCCAGTACTTC; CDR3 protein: CASSPRGGLAGTMETQYF
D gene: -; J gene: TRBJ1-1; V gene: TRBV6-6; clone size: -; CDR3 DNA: TGTGCCAGCAGCACCGGGGATGAAGCTTTCTTT; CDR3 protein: CASSTGDEAFF